This TCR beta chain was found in a study of PD-1 blockade in classical Hodgkin lymphoma. Study-level findings and limits: Repertoire differences lack defined causes, possibly disease activity or prior therapy. Relapsed/refractory patients reportedly had lower baseline diversity than newly diagnosed patients.

Method: immunoSEQ multiplex PCR; TCRdb's copy keeps in-frame clones and lacks some. The sample consists of around 96,000 clones, approximately 88% of them appearing once. About this clone: The antigen remains unidentified.

All patients experienced relapse after autologous stem cell transplantation, and brentuximab vedotin exposure was variable. Trimming pared 6 bases from V and 7 bases from J, leaving 9 bases between. The CDR3 runs 12 residues. The germline CDR1 and CDR2 sequences are MNHNY and SVGAGI (reference sequence). This receptor was taken from a human donor with classical Hodgkin lymphoma. Sequencing was performed on peripheral blood mononuclear cells (PBMCs), taken at baseline. The rearrangement uses TRBV6-6 and TRBJ2-2, with D hard to call. In DNA, the CDR3 is TGTGCCAGCAGCGTCTGGGACGGGGAGCTGTTTTTT. Translated: CASSVWDGELFF.